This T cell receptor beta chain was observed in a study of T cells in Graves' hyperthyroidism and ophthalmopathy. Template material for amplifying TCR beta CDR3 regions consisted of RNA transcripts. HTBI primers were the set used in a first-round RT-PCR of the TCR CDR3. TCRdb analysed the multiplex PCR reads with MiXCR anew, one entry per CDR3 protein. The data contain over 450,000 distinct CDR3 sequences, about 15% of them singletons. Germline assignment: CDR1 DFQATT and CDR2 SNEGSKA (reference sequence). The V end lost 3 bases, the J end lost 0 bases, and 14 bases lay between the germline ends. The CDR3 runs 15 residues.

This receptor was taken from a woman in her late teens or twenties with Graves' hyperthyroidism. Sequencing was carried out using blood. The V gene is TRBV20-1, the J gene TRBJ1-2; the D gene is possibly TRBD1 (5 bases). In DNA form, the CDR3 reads TGCAGTGCTAGTACCCCCGGGGCAGCTAACTATGGCTACACCTTC. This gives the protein CSASTPGAANYGYTF.